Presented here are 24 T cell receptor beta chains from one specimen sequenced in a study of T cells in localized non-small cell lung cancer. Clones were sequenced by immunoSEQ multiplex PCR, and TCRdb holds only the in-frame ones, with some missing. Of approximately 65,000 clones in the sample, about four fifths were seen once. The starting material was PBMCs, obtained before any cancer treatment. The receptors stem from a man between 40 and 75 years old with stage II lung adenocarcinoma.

CDR3 sequence (DNA): TGTGCCAGCAGCTTGGGTGAAAAACTGTTTTTT. Translated: CASSLGEKLFF. The V call is TRBV5-6, the J call TRBJ1-4; no reliable D call. The germline V gene has CDR1 SGHDT and CDR2 YYEEEE. The CDR3 is 11 residues long. The germline V and J ends were trimmed by 0 bases and 7 bases, with 1 base remaining between them.

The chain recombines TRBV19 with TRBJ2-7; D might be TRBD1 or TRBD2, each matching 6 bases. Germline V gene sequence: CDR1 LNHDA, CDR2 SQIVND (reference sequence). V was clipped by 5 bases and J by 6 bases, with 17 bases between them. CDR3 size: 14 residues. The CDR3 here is CASSALGGPVEQYF. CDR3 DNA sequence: TGTGCCAGTAGTGCATTAGGGGGGCCGGTCGAGCAGTACTTC.

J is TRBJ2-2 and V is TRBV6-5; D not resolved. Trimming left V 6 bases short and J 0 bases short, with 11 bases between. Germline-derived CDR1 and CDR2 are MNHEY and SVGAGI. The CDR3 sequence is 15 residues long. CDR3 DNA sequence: TGTGCCAGCAGCCGTGGCCTTCCGAACACCGGGGAGCTGTTTTTT. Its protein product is CASSRGLPNTGELFF.

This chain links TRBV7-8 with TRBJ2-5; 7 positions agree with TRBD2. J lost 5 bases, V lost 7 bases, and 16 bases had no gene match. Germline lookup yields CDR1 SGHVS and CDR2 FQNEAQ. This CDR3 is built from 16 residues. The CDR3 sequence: CASTHPGGGLRETQYF. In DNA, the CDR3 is TGTGCCAGCACCCACCCGGGAGGCGGCCTGCGGGAGACCCAGTACTTC. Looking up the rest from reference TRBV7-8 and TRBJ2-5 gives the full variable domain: GAGVSQSPRYKVAKRGQDVALRCDPISGHVSLFWYQQALGQGPEFLTYFQNEAQLDKSGLPSDRFFAERPEGSVSTLKIQRTQQEDSAVYLCASTHPGGGLRETQYFGPGTRLLVL.

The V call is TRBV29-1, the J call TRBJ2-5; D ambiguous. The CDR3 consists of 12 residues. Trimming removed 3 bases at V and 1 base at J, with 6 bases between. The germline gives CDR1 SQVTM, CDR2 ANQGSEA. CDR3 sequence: CSVEYIQETQYF. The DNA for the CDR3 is TGCAGCGTTGAGTACATCCAAGAGACCCAGTACTTC.

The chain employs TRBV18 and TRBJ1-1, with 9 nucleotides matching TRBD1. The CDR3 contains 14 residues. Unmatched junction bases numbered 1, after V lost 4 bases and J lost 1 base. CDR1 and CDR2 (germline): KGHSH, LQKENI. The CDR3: CASSRQGGNTEAFF. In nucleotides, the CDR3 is TGTGCCAGCTCACGACAGGGGGGGAACACTGAAGCTTTCTTT.

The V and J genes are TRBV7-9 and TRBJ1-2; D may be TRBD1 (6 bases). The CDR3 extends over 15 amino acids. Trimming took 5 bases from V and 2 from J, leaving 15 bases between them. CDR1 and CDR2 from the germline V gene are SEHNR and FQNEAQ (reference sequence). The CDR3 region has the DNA TGTGCCAGCAGCCTTGGACAGTTATCGAACTATGGCTACACCTTC. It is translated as CASSLGQLSNYGYTF.

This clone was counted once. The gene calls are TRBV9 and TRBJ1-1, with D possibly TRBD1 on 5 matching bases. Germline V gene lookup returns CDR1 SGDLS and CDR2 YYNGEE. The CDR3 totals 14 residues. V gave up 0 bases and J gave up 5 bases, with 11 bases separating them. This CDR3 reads CASSVVQDGTEAFF. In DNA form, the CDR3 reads TGTGCCAGCAGCGTAGTACAGGACGGTACTGAAGCTTTCTTT.

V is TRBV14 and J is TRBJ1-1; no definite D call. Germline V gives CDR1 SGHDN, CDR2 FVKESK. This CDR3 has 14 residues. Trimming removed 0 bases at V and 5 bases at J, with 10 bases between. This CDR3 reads CASSQDVSGTEAFF. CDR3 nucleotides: TGTGCCAGCAGCCAAGATGTTTCGGGGACTGAAGCTTTCTTT.

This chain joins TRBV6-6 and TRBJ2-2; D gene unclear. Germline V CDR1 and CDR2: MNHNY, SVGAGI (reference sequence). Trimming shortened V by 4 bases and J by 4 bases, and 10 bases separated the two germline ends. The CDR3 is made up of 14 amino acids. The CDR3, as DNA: TGTGCCAGCAGTTCTGGTGTTGGCACCGGGGAGCTGTTTTTT. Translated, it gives CASSSGVGTGELFF.

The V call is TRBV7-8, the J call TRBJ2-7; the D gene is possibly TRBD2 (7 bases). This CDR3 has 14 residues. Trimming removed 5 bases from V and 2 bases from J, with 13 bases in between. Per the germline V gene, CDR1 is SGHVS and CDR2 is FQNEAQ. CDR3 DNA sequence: TGTGCCAGCAGCCGGGAGGACAGTACCTACGAGCAGTACTTC. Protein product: CASSREDSTYEQYF.

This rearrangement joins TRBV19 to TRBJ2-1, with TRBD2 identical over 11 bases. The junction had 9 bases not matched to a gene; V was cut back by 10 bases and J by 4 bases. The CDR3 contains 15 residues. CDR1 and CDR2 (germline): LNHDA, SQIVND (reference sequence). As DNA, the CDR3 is TGTGCCACCGAGACGGCTAGCGGGGGGTACAATGAGCAGTTCTTC. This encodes CATETASGGYNEQFF.

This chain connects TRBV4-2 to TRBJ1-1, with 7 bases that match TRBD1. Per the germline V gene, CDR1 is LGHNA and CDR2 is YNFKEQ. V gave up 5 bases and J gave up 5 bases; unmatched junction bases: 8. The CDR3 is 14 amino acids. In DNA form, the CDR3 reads TGTGCCAGCAGCAGTCAGGGGGTTGAAACTGAAGCTTTCTTT. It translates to CASSSQGVETEAFF.

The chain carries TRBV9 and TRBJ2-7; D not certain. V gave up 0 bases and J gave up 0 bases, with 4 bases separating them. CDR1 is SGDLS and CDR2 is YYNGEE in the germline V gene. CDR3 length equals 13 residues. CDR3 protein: CASSVGDSYEQYF. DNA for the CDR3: TGTGCCAGCAGCGTAGGTGACTCCTACGAGCAGTACTTC.

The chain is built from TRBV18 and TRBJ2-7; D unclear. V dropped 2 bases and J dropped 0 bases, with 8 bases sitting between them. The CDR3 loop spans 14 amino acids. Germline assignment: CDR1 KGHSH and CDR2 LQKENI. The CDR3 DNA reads TGTGCCAGCTCACCATATTTCAGCTCCTACGAGCAGTACTTC. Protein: CASSPYFSSYEQYF.

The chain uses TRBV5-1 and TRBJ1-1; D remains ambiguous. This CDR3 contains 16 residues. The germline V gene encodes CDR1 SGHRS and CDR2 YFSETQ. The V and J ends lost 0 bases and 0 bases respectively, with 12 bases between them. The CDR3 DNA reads TGCGCCAGCAGCTTGGCCTCTCTCGCTATGAACACTGAAGCTTTCTTT. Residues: CASSLASLAMNTEAFF.

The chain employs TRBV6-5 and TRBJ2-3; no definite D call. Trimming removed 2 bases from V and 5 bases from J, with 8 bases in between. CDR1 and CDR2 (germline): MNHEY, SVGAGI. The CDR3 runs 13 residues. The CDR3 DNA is TGTGCCAGCAGTTACCCGGGCCAAGATACGCAGTATTTT. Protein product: CASSYPGQDTQYF.

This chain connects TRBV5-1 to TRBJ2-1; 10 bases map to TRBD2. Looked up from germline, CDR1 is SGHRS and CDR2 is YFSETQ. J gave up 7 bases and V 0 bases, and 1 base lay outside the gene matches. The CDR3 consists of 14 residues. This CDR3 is CASSLVSGRNEQFF. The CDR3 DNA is TGCGCCAGCAGCTTGGTTAGCGGGAGGAATGAGCAGTTCTTC.

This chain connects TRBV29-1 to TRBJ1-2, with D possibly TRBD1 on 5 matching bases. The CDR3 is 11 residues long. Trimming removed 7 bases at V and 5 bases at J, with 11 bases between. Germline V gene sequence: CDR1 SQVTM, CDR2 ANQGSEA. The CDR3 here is CSAKGLYGYTF. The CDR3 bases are TGCAGCGCCAAGGGGCTTTATGGCTACACCTTC.

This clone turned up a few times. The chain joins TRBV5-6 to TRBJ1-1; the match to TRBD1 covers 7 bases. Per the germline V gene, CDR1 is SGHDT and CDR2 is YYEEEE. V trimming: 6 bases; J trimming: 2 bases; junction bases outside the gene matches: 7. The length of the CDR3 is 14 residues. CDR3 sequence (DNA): TGTGCCAGCACCACGACAGGGTCCAACACTGAAGCTTTCTTT. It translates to CASTTTGSNTEAFF.

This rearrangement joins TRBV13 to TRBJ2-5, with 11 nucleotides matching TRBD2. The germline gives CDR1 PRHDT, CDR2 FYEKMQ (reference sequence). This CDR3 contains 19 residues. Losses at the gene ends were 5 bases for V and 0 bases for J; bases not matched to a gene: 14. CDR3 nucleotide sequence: TGTGCCAGCAGCCTTACGACCGGGACTAGCGGTTATGACCAAGAGACCCAGTACTTC. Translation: CASSLTTGTSGYDQETQYF.

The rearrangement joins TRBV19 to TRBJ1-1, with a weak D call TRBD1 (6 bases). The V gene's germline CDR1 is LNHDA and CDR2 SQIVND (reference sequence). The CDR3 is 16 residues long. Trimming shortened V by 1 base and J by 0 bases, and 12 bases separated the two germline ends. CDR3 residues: CASSIVPGAMNTEAFF. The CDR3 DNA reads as TGTGCCAGTAGTATAGTCCCAGGGGCCATGAACACTGAAGCTTTCTTT.

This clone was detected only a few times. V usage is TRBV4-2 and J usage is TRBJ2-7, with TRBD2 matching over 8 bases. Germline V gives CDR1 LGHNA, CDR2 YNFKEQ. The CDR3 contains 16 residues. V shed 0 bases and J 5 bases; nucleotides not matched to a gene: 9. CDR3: CASSQDSKREFNEQYF. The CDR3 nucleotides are TGTGCCAGCAGCCAAGATAGCAAGCGGGAGTTCAACGAGCAGTACTTC.

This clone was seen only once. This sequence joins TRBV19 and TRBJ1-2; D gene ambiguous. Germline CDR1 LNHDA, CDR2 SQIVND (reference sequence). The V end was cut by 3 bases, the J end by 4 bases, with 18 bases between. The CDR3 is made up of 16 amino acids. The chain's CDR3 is CASSMNLVGLPYGYTF. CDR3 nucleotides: TGTGCCAGTAGTATGAATTTAGTGGGCTTGCCCTATGGCTACACCTTC.